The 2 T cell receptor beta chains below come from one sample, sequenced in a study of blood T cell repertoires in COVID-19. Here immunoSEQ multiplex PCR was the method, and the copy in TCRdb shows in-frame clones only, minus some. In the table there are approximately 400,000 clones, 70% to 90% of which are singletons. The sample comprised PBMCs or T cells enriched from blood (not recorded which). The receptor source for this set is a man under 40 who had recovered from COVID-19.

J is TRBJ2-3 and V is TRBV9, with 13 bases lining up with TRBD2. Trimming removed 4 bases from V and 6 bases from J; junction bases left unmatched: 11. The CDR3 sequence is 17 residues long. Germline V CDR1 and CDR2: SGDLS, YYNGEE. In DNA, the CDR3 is TGTGCCAGCAGCTTCCCAACTAGCGGGGGGGCCATGGATACGCAGTATTTT. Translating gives CASSFPTSGGAMDTQYF.

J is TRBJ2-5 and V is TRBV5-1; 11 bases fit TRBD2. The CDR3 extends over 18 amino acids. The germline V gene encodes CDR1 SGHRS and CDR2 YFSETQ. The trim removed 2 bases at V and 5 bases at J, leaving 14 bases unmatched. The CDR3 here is CASSFPTSGVGLIETQYF. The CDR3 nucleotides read TGCGCCAGCAGCTTCCCGACTAGCGGGGTGGGACTAATTGAGACCCAGTACTTC.